These 29 T cell receptor beta chains were all obtained from the same sample, sequenced in a study of beta chain features in type 1 diabetes. Expressed TCRB transcripts got sequenced, as all isolated RNA was reverse transcribed. Generated by immunoSEQ multiplex PCR, the TCRdb table keeps only in-frame clones and is missing some. The table records more than 250,000 clones, roughly 21% of them present only once. Study results and caveats: Moderately but significantly shorter TCRB CDR3s were found in Type 1 diabetes patients in all four CD4+ subsets.

No cognate antigen is known for these TCRs. The sequenced material came from naive CD4+ T cells from blood. These receptors all come from a woman in her thirties or forties with type 1 diabetes.

The chain employs TRBV4-2 and TRBJ1-2; no definite D call. Germline CDR1 and CDR2: LGHNA and YNFKEQ. Between the trimmed V and J ends, which lost 0 bases and 2 bases, there was a span of 7 bases. CDR3 size: 14 residues. DNA for the CDR3: TGTGCCAGCAGCCAAGATCTTCGGAACTATGGCTACACCTTC. Its protein product is CASSQDLRNYGYTF.

The CDR3 DNA follows: TGCAGCGTTAAGACGACAGGGCTAGTTTTCTCTGAAGCTTTCTTT. Encoded protein: CSVKTTGLVFSEAFF. The rearrangement uses TRBV29-1 and TRBJ1-1; TRBD1 matches at 7 bases. From germline, CDR1 is SQVTM and CDR2 ANQGSEA. V was clipped by 5 bases and J by 6 bases; unmatched bases: 15. CDR3 length: 15 residues.

The chain links TRBV5-1 to TRBJ1-6; TRBD1 might be the D (5 bases). This CDR3 is built from 15 residues. The germline V gene encodes CDR1 SGHRS and CDR2 YFSETQ. With 4 bases removed from V and 8 bases from J, the gap between germline ends came to 16 bases. CDR3 DNA: TGCGCCAGCAGCCCCCGGGAGGGGTTGGATTCACCCCTCCACTTT. Protein: CASSPREGLDSPLHF.

The genes are TRBV6-5 and TRBJ1-5; the match to TRBD1 covers 8 bases. The J segment lost 4 bases and the V segment lost 4 bases, leaving 6 bases of the junction unmatched. The CDR3 has 15 amino acids. The germline V gene has CDR1 MNHEY and CDR2 SVGAGI. Here the CDR3 DNA reads TGTGCCAGCAGTTCGGGACAGGCGAAAAATCAGCCCCAGCATTTT. Protein product: CASSSGQAKNQPQHF.

CDR3 DNA sequence: TGTGCCTGGATGCCCAAAGCGGGAGTTGGCACCGGGGAGCTGTTTTTT. Its translation is CAWMPKAGVGTGELFF. The V call is TRBV30, the J call TRBJ2-2, with 8 bases matching TRBD2. CDR1 is GTSNPN, CDR2 SVGIG, per germline (reference sequence). Germline trimming cut 4 bases from V and 4 bases from J; bases unmatched to any gene: 11. The CDR3 extends over 16 amino acids.

The table lists this clone with a few counts. The chain links TRBV6-7 to TRBJ1-1; no firm D call. TRBV6-7 is placed among ORFs of uncertain function. There are 13 residues in the CDR3. Trimming took 2 bases from V and 10 from J, leaving 14 bases between them. For the CDR3, the DNA is TGTGCCAGCAGTTACCCCCAGGTCACGAGAGCTTTCTTT. Its protein is CASSYPQVTRAFF.

The chain employs TRBV5-1 and TRBJ2-7; tentatively, D is TRBD1 (7 bases). V lost 7 bases, J lost 2 bases, and 16 bases lay in between. Germline CDR1 and CDR2: SGHRS and YFSETQ. There are 14 residues in the CDR3. Written as DNA, the CDR3 is TGCGCCAGCGGCAGGGCAGGGGGGACCTACGAGCAGTACTTC. It codes for CASGRAGGTYEQYF.

The chain couples TRBV30 to TRBJ2-7, with 9 bases that match TRBD1. CDR3 length: 13 residues. CDR1 and CDR2 (germline): GTSNPN, SVGIG (reference sequence). J gave up 1 base and V 5 bases, and 3 bases lay outside the gene matches. The CDR3 sequence: CAWGTGKSYEQYF. The CDR3, as DNA: TGTGCCTGGGGGACAGGGAAATCCTACGAGCAGTACTTC.

The gene calls are TRBV13 and TRBJ1-1; D ambiguous. This CDR3 is 15 amino acids long. Germline V CDR1 and CDR2: PRHDT, FYEKMQ (reference sequence). The V end was cut by 5 bases, the J end by 0 bases, with 13 bases between. The CDR3 DNA follows: TGTGCCAGCAGCCCGGGTGGAGAGATGAACACTGAAGCTTTCTTT. Amino acid sequence: CASSPGGEMNTEAFF.

This clone was counted only a few times. This sequence joins TRBV18 and TRBJ2-7; possibly TRBD1 for D (6 bases). V was pared by 2 bases and J by 7 bases, with 12 bases between. The CDR3 covers 13 residues. Per germline, CDR1 KGHSH and CDR2 LQKENI. In DNA, the CDR3 is TGTGCCAGCTCACCATGGACAGCCTGGGAGCAGTACTTC. Translated, it gives CASSPWTAWEQYF.

The gene calls are TRBV5-1 and TRBJ2-1, with a weak D call TRBD2 (5 bases). V shed 0 bases and J shed 5 bases, with 9 bases lying between them. CDR1 is SGHRS and CDR2 is YFSETQ in the germline V gene. The CDR3 is 14 residues long. The CDR3 protein is CASSLGALDNEQFF. DNA for the CDR3: TGCGCCAGCAGCTTGGGGGCACTAGACAATGAGCAGTTCTTC.

The CDR3 protein is CASTERGGSTDTQYF. DNA for the CDR3: TGCGCCAGCACCGAAAGGGGCGGCAGCACAGATACGCAGTATTTT. The rearrangement links TRBV5-1 to TRBJ2-3, with D maybe TRBD1 (5 bases). The CDR3 sequence is 15 residues long. The germline V and J ends were trimmed by 6 bases and 0 bases, with 14 bases remaining between them. CDR1 and CDR2 from the germline V gene are SGHRS and YFSETQ.

This clone was observed a handful of times. The gene calls are TRBV25-1 and TRBJ1-6, with 9 bases aligning to TRBD1. Trimming took 3 bases from V and 7 from J; bases not matched to a gene: 4. The length of the CDR3 is 15 residues. Germline CDR1 MGHDK, CDR2 SYGVNS. The CDR3 region has the DNA TGTGCCAGCAGTGACCCGGGACAGGGAAATTCACCCCTCCACTTT. It is translated as CASSDPGQGNSPLHF.

The table lists this clone with a few counts. The same CDR3 can be traced to other DNA sequences in this sample. CDR3 sequence (DNA): TGCGCCAGCAGCCGGGACAGCTACGAGCAGTACTTC. As protein: CASSRDSYEQYF. The rearrangement uses TRBV5-1 and TRBJ2-7; TRBD1 matches at 7 bases. The CDR3 totals 12 residues. The germline gives CDR1 SGHRS, CDR2 YFSETQ. The V and J ends lost 4 bases and 3 bases, in that order; junction bases with no gene match: 1.

The chain uses TRBV9 and TRBJ2-4; D uncertain. Germline V gives CDR1 SGDLS, CDR2 YYNGEE. The CDR3 runs to 14 residues. The V end lost 1 base, the J end lost 6 bases, and 11 bases lay between the germline ends. CDR3 DNA sequence: TGTGCCAGCAGCGTAAGCACAGCAGGAAACATTCAGTACTTC. Its translation is CASSVSTAGNIQYF.

The chain employs TRBV6-6 and TRBJ1-2; D remains ambiguous. With 10 bases removed from V and 4 bases from J, the gap between germline ends came to 13 bases. The germline V gene has CDR1 MNHNY and CDR2 SVGAGI (reference sequence). This CDR3 region has 12 residues. DNA for the CDR3: TGTGCCACCAACCCCAGATCCTATGGCTACACCTTC. It specifies CATNPRSYGYTF.

This sequence joins TRBV5-4 and TRBJ1-2; possibly TRBD1 for D (6 bases). Germline CDR1 reads SGHNT; CDR2 reads YYREEE (reference sequence). Deletions cut 3 bases from V and 4 bases from J, with 13 bases between. CDR3 length equals 14 residues. CDR3 amino acids: CASSSLGQFYGYTF. DNA of the CDR3: TGTGCCAGCAGCTCCCTGGGACAATTCTATGGCTACACCTTC.

CDR3 nucleotide sequence: TGTGCCAGCAGTGGTAGCGGGGGGCGCAATGAGCAGTTCTTC. This sequence encodes CASSGSGGRNEQFF. The chain joins TRBV25-1 to TRBJ2-1; TRBD2 agrees at 10 bases. Germline V gene sequence: CDR1 MGHDK, CDR2 SYGVNS. The CDR3 has 14 residues. Losses at the gene ends were 4 bases for V and 6 bases for J; bases not matched to a gene: 3.

The table lists this clone with a few counts. J is TRBJ2-1 and V is TRBV15; TRBD2 might be the D (5 bases). Trimming removed 5 bases at V and 12 bases at J, with 20 bases between. The germline gives CDR1 LNHNV, CDR2 YYDKDF (reference sequence). This CDR3 region has 14 residues. CDR3 sequence reads: CATSFPTGGSAQFF. In DNA form, the CDR3 reads TGTGCCACCAGCTTCCCGACCGGAGGATCGGCGCAGTTCTTC.

J is TRBJ2-1 and V is TRBV10-3, with 12 positions matching TRBD2. This CDR3 spans 16 amino acids. Losses at the gene ends were 2 bases for V and 4 bases for J; bases not matched to a gene: 3. CDR1 is ENHRY, CDR2 SYGVKD, per germline. CDR3 region: CAISELGLAGYNEQFF. CDR3 DNA: TGTGCCATCAGTGAGCTCGGACTAGCGGGGTACAATGAGCAGTTCTTC.

This clone occurred a few times. The chain links TRBV18 to TRBJ1-2, with TRBD1 identical over 7 bases. This CDR3 has 14 residues. The V and J ends lost 3 bases and 4 bases, in that order; junction bases with no gene match: 5. Germline loops: CDR1 KGHSH, CDR2 LQKENI. CDR3 region: CASSPQTGSYGYTF. CDR3 DNA: TGTGCCAGCTCACCTCAGACAGGGTCCTATGGCTACACCTTC.

This clone came up a few times. This sequence joins TRBV7-9 and TRBJ2-1; 9 nucleotides line up with TRBD2. Germline V gene sequence: CDR1 SEHNR, CDR2 FQNEAQ (reference sequence). J lost 4 bases, V lost 3 bases, and 1 base had no gene match. The CDR3 has 14 residues. The CDR3 region is CASSFTSGYNEQFF. DNA for the CDR3: TGTGCCAGCAGCTTTACTAGCGGGTACAATGAGCAGTTCTTC.

This sequence joins TRBV30 and TRBJ2-5; D unclear. The germline CDR1 and CDR2 sequences are GTSNPN and SVGIG (reference sequence). The V end lost 4 bases, the J end lost 5 bases, and 11 bases lay between the germline ends. The CDR3 consists of 12 residues. Here the CDR3 DNA reads TGTGCCTGGACCGGCGGTGTGGAGACCCAGTACTTC. The encoded protein is CAWTGGVETQYF.

In its sample, this clone was seen a few times. The gene calls are TRBV29-1 and TRBJ1-2; D not certain. The CDR3 spans 14 residues. V lost 3 bases and J lost 1, with 12 bases in between. Looked up from germline, CDR1 is SQVTM and CDR2 is ANQGSEA. CDR3 DNA sequence: TGCAGCGTTGAGAAAGGACGGGATAACTATGGCTACACCTTC. As protein: CSVEKGRDNYGYTF.

This clone was picked up a small number of times. This chain uses TRBV9 with TRBJ1-1; tentative D call: TRBD1 (5 bases). Germline loops: CDR1 SGDLS, CDR2 YYNGEE. The CDR3 totals 13 residues. The germline V and J ends were trimmed by 2 bases and 4 bases, with 9 bases remaining between them. CDR3 residues: CASSVGGSTEAFF. The CDR3 DNA reads as TGTGCCAGCAGCGTCGGGGGGAGCACTGAAGCTTTCTTT.

CDR3 sequence: CASSQDLWTSGQYEQYF. The CDR3 DNA is TGTGCCAGCAGCCAAGATCTCTGGACTAGCGGGCAATACGAGCAGTACTTC. V is TRBV4-2 and J is TRBJ2-7, with 11 bases identical to TRBD2. CDR3 size: 17 residues. Germline V gene lookup returns CDR1 LGHNA and CDR2 YNFKEQ. J was trimmed by 4 bases and V by 0 bases; bases with no gene match: 8.

V and J are TRBV7-2 and TRBJ2-5; 7 nucleotides align to TRBD2. This CDR3 has 17 amino acids. Germline V gene data show CDR1 as SGHTA and CDR2 as FQGNSA. V lost 5 bases, J lost 5 bases, and 17 bases stayed unmatched. The CDR3 loop is CASSRGWQDGGMETQYF. The CDR3 DNA reads TGTGCCAGCAGCAGAGGGTGGCAGGACGGGGGGATGGAGACCCAGTACTTC.

This clone has just a few counts. The rearrangement joins TRBV5-1 to TRBJ2-1; 7 bases match TRBD1. CDR1 is SGHRS, CDR2 YFSETQ, per germline. V was clipped by 9 bases and J by 8 bases; unmatched bases: 11. This CDR3 is 13 amino acids long. The CDR3 here is CATSDAQGDEQFF. CDR3 DNA sequence: TGCGCCACCTCCGACGCTCAGGGGGATGAGCAGTTCTTC.

This chain links TRBV5-6 with TRBJ1-5; D is possibly TRBD1 (5 bases). The V gene's germline CDR1 is SGHDT and CDR2 YYEEEE. V lost 2 bases, J lost 3 bases, and 9 bases lay in between. This CDR3 comprises 14 residues. The CDR3 DNA is TGTGCCAGCAGCTTCAGGGCCAACAATCAGCCCCAGCATTTT. This sequence encodes CASSFRANNQPQHF. Filled out from reference TRBV5-6 and TRBJ1-5, the complete variable domain reads DAGVTQSPTHLIKTRGQQVTLRCSPKSGHDTVSWYQQALGQGPQFIFQYYEEEERQRGNFPDRFSGHQFPNYSSELNVNALLLGDSALYLCASSFRANNQPQHFGDGTRLSIL.